These 8 T cell receptor beta chains came from one sample sequenced in a study of cytomegalovirus exposure and HLA in healthy donors. Clones were read by immunoSEQ multiplex PCR, and TCRdb kept only the in-frame ones, dropping some. Altogether some 210,000 clones are present, approximately 87% being singletons, with the ten largest covering roughly 5.4%. The source material was PBMCs. These receptors all come from a woman under 30 in good health and CMV-seronegative.

The chain joins TRBV5-1 to TRBJ1-2, with 8 nucleotides matching TRBD1. The V gene end was trimmed by 0 bases and the J gene end by 7 bases; junction bases not matched to a gene: 5. This CDR3 region has 14 residues. From germline, CDR1 is SGHRS and CDR2 YFSETQ. The chain's CDR3 is CASSLAGGGTGYTF. CDR3 nucleotides: TGCGCCAGCAGCTTGGCAGGGGGCGGAACTGGCTACACCTTC. The complete variable domain, with remaining parts taken from reference TRBV5-1 and TRBJ1-2, reads KAGVTQTPRYLIKTRGQQVTLSCSPISGHRSVSWYQQTPGQGLQFLFEYFSETQRNKGNFPGRFSGRQFSNSRSEMNVSTLELGDSALYLCASSLAGGGTGYTFGSGTRLTVV.

Only a few counts were recorded for this clone. This chain uses TRBV5-4 with TRBJ1-2, with TRBD1 as a possible D gene (6 bases). This CDR3 has 14 residues. CDR1 is SGHNT, CDR2 YYREEE, per germline (reference sequence). The V end lost 4 bases, the J end lost 3 bases, and 13 bases lay between the germline ends. CDR3: CASSILGGDYGYTF. CDR3 DNA: TGTGCCAGCAGCATACTCGGGGGCGACTATGGCTACACCTTC.

The rearrangement uses TRBV5-5 and TRBJ1-5; D call uncertain. This CDR3 region has 13 residues. In germline, CDR1 is SGHKS, CDR2 YYEKEE (reference sequence). V gave up 4 bases and J gave up 8 bases, with 13 bases separating them. The CDR3 here is CASSLVPLEPQHF. The CDR3 DNA reads TGTGCCAGCAGCCTGGTTCCCCTAGAGCCCCAGCATTTT.

The chain links TRBV6-1 to TRBJ1-5; TRBD1 might be the D (5 bases). The CDR3 is 14 amino acids. V was clipped by 8 bases and J by 2 bases, with 13 bases between them. The germline gives CDR1 MNHNS, CDR2 SASEGT. The CDR3 DNA sequence: TGTGCCAGCCGGGACCCCCAGGGCAATCAGCCCCAGCATTTT. It codes for CASRDPQGNQPQHF.

The gene calls are TRBV10-2 and TRBJ1-5; D unclear. CDR3 length equals 15 residues. Germline CDR1 reads WSHSY; CDR2 reads SAAADI. V was clipped by 11 bases and J by 2 bases, with 19 bases between them. The CDR3 here is CAAPMRGFGNQPQHF. In DNA form, the CDR3 reads TGCGCCGCCCCGATGCGGGGTTTTGGCAATCAGCCCCAGCATTTT.

The chain combines TRBV6-1 with TRBJ2-5; D is uncertain. V was pared by 7 bases and J by 1 base, with 10 bases between. Germline V lookup: CDR1 MNHNS, CDR2 SASEGT. The CDR3 runs to 13 residues. CDR3 coding DNA: TGTGCCAGCAACCGGAGTCCCCAAGAGACCCAGTACTTC. Translation: CASNRSPQETQYF.

The chain carries TRBV4-1 and TRBJ2-7; D unresolved. V was pared by 3 bases and J by 0 bases, with 9 bases between. Germline V lookup: CDR1 MGHRA, CDR2 YSYEKL. The CDR3 extends over 14 amino acids. The CDR3 sequence: CASSHLQISYEQYF. The CDR3 nucleotides read TGCGCCAGCAGCCACCTACAGATCTCCTACGAGCAGTACTTC.

This chain links TRBV6-1 with TRBJ1-5, with D possibly matching TRBD1 (5 bases). Germline lookup yields CDR1 MNHNS and CDR2 SASEGT. V was trimmed by 3 bases and J by 3 bases, leaving 12 bases between them. The CDR3 has 15 amino acids. The CDR3 nucleotides read TGTGCCAGCAGTGACCCGGGACTCAACAATCAGCCCCAGCATTTT. Protein: CASSDPGLNNQPQHF.